Described below is a single TCR beta chain sequence and its context. Libraries were prepared by immunoSEQ multiplex PCR; TCRdb keeps only in-frame clonotypes and omits some of them. This sample yields more than 300,000 clones, of which about 89% are seen a single time; around 5.3% belongs to the top ten. This record comes from a study of Ad26.COV2.S vaccination and SARS-CoV-2 variants. Whole-study context: Vaccine-arm donor from the placebo-controlled COV1001 Ad26.COV2.S trial. Ad26.COV2.S, an intramuscular injection, was given once or twice 56 days apart.

The CDR3 sequence is 15 residues long. CDR1 and CDR2 from the germline V gene are SGHNT and YYREEE (reference sequence). The V end lost 0 bases, the J end lost 0 bases, and 8 bases lay between the germline ends. Treatment denoted: 19 received Ad26.COV2.S at low or high dose, single or two shots; several received placebo; per-sample allocation not given. Specimens were obtained on day 63 following the first vaccine or placebo injection. Ad26.COV2.S expressed prefusion-stabilized spike from the original Wuhan strain. The chain joins TRBV5-4 to TRBJ2-3, with D unresolved. The material was peripheral blood, obtained in a trial of Ad26.COV2.S vaccine versus placebo. The TCR originated in a person aged 18 to 65 who received the Ad26.COV2.S COVID-19 vaccine or a placebo. The CDR3 reads CASSLDTGSTDTQYF. The CDR3 region has the DNA TGTGCCAGCAGCTTGGATACCGGAAGCACAGATACGCAGTATTTT.